Many counts were recorded for the clone carrying this T cell receptor beta chain. Its antigen is currently unknown. Addition of a universal primer site occurred through template switching, and cDNA carried unique molecular identifiers. TCRdb reanalysed the 5' RACE reads using MiXCR and keeps one entry per CDR3 protein. The sample carries around 370,000 distinct CDR3 sequences, about 10% recorded once. This specimen belongs to a study of identical twins. The study's findings and limits: Alpha sequences that were out-of-frame and twin-shared showed an excess of low generation probability. The models gave estimates that fell short of the out-of-frame TCR alpha sharing seen in monozygotic twins. The more abundant beta clonotypes in cord blood had fewer insertions, and memory repertoires did not show this.

V lost 6 bases and J lost 10, with 14 bases in between. The CDR3 sequence is 12 residues long. This clonotype originated in a woman in her 50s in good health. The sample comprised naive T cells sorted from blood. The rearrangement links TRBV12-3 or TRBV12-4 to TRBJ2-3; tentative D call: TRBD1 (6 bases). CDR3 amino acids: CASSQPRGAQYF. In nucleotides, the CDR3 is TGTGCCAGCAGCCAGCCCAGGGGTGCGCAGTATTTT.